The 19 T cell receptor beta chains below come from one sample, sequenced in a study of vaccination and CD4 T cells after COVID-19. Treatment: roughly ten-day PBMC culture with coronavirus spike peptide pools or control peptides (ViraFEST assay). These TCRs' antigens remain unknown. The Oncomine TCR Beta short-read assay was what sequenced the DNA obtained from cultured CD4+ T cells. A single record per CDR3 protein comes from TCRdb applying MiXCR to the PCR reads. This sample carries over 8,500 distinct CDR3 sequences, approximately 25% of them seen once, and the ten largest clones take 10% to 15%. Sequencing used CD4+ T cells from blood, cultured in vitro, obtained after SARS-CoV-2 vaccination. These receptors originate from a human donor who had recovered from COVID-19.

This clonotype showed up just a few times. DNA of the CDR3: TGTGCCAGCAGCTTAGCGGGTAGGGTCCCTGAAGCTTTCTTT. Protein product: CASSLAGRVPEAFF. The J gene is TRBJ1-1, the V gene TRBV7-9; D not resolved. The ends were cut back, 0 bases at V and 6 bases at J, with 11 bases in the middle. Germline loops: CDR1 SEHNR, CDR2 FQNEAQ (reference sequence). The CDR3 runs 14 residues.

The rearrangement joins TRBV5-1 to TRBJ2-3, with D possibly matching TRBD2 (6 bases). Germline-derived CDR1 and CDR2 are SGHRS and YFSETQ. Trimming left V 0 bases short and J 3 bases short, with 14 bases between. The CDR3 length is 16 residues. The CDR3 sequence is CASSLAGGSWTDTQYF. The CDR3 nucleotides are TGCGCCAGCAGCTTGGCCGGGGGATCTTGGACAGATACGCAGTATTTT. The full variable domain, in which reference TRBV5-1 and TRBJ2-3 provide the parts outside the CDR3, is KAGVTQTPRYLIKTRGQQVTLSCSPISGHRSVSWYQQTPGQGLQFLFEYFSETQRNKGNFPGRFSGRQFSNSRSEMNVSTLELGDSALYLCASSLAGGSWTDTQYFGPGTRLTVL.

This clonotype turned up a few times. V usage is TRBV29-1 and J usage is TRBJ1-1; 9 bases are shared with TRBD1. V lost 6 bases and J lost 4; bases outside the gene matches: 9. This CDR3 has 14 amino acids. The germline gives CDR1 SQVTM, CDR2 ANQGSEA. The CDR3 nucleotides are TGCAGCGTGGCGGGACAGGGCGTCCTCACTGAAGCTTTCTTT. It translates to CSVAGQGVLTEAFF.

V usage is TRBV5-6 and J usage is TRBJ1-5; D not resolved. Trimming shortened V by 0 bases and J by 3 bases, and 10 bases separated the two germline ends. The CDR3 is made up of 15 amino acids. The V gene's germline CDR1 is SGHDT and CDR2 YYEEEE. CDR3 sequence (DNA): TGTGCCAGCAGCTTGGGCGTAGGGTACAATCAGCCCCAGCATTTT. This sequence encodes CASSLGVGYNQPQHF.

Written as DNA, the CDR3 is TGTGCCACAGTTGGGGTTAGGAGCTCCTACGAGCAGTACTTC. Translating it yields CATVGVRSSYEQYF. The rearrangement uses TRBV24-1 and TRBJ2-7; no reliable D call. The V end was cut by 10 bases, the J end by 0 bases, with 15 bases between. From germline, CDR1 is KGHDR and CDR2 SFDVKD. The CDR3 runs 14 residues.

The chain recombines TRBV4-3 with TRBJ2-5; 7 bases line up with TRBD1. The germline gives CDR1 LGHNA, CDR2 YSLEER. The CDR3 totals 15 residues. V was clipped by 3 bases and J by 1 base; unmatched bases: 5. The chain's CDR3 is CASSQAGTAQETQYF. As DNA, the CDR3 is TGCGCCAGCAGCCAGGCCGGGACAGCCCAAGAGACCCAGTACTTC.

This clonotype is medium-sized. V usage is TRBV10-3 and J usage is TRBJ1-1; D is possibly TRBD1 (6 bases). V was trimmed by 0 bases and J by 7 bases, leaving 12 bases between them. The CDR3 contains 14 residues. In germline, CDR1 is ENHRY, CDR2 SYGVKD. DNA for the CDR3: TGTGCCATCAGTGAGTCGGGCAGGGGTGGTGAAGCTTTCTTT. Amino acid sequence: CAISESGRGGEAFF.

About this clonotype itself: Sequence at one end of the junction differs from germline and may be a read error. V usage is TRBV11-2 and J usage is TRBJ2-7; tentatively, D is TRBD1 (5 bases). This CDR3 is built from 14 residues. CDR1 and CDR2 (germline): SGHAT, FQNNGV. The CDR3 is CASNLVADRYEQYF. In DNA, the CDR3 is TGTGCCAGCAACTTAGTGGCCGACAGATACGAGCAGTACTTC.

The chain is built from TRBV28 and TRBJ2-1, with D tentatively TRBD2 (5 bases). Deletions cut 11 bases from V and 5 bases from J, with 19 bases between. Germline V gene data show CDR1 as MDHEN and CDR2 as SYDVKM. The CDR3 is 14 amino acids. The CDR3 coding sequence is TGTGCCGCCATTCCCGGGGTCCCGAACAATGAGCAGTTCTTC. It yields the protein CAAIPGVPNNEQFF.

This rearrangement joins TRBV6-2 or TRBV6-3 to TRBJ1-2; perhaps TRBD1 as D (6 bases). The CDR3 runs 13 residues. Germline V gene lookup returns CDR1 MNHEY and CDR2 SVGEGT. Trimming took off 6 bases at V and 4 bases at J, with 12 bases between the two ends. The CDR3 region is CASSRGSFYGYTF. DNA of the CDR3: TGTGCCAGCAGCAGGGGATCCTTCTATGGCTACACCTTC.

For this clonotype: One end of the junction is discordant with germline, which a read error may explain. The V and J genes are TRBV19 and TRBJ2-5, with 16 bases that match TRBD2. The germline CDR1 and CDR2 sequences are LNHDA and SQIVND (reference sequence). The CDR3 is 16 amino acids. The CDR3 is CTSGTSGRASSETQYF. As DNA, the CDR3 is TGTACCAGTGGGACTAGCGGGAGGGCCTCTTCAGAGACCCAGTACTTC.

The table lists this clonotype with a count of one. The chain combines TRBV18 with TRBJ1-1; a possible D gene is TRBD1 (5 bases). The ends were cut back, 4 bases at V and 4 bases at J, with 10 bases in the middle. Per the germline V gene, CDR1 is KGHSH and CDR2 is LQKENI. The CDR3 has 13 residues. The CDR3 sequence: CASSRQYGTEAFF. The CDR3 DNA is TGTGCCAGCTCACGACAGTATGGCACTGAAGCTTTCTTT.

This chain links TRBV2 with TRBJ2-3; D assignment may be TRBD1 or TRBD2 (5 bases each). The CDR3 sequence is 13 residues long. Germline V CDR1 and CDR2: SNHLY, FYNNEI. V was clipped by 10 bases and J by 11 bases, with 22 bases between them. In DNA, the CDR3 is TGTGCCAACAAAGGGACGCTGGATACTAAGCAGTATTTT. This gives the protein CANKGTLDTKQYF. The complete variable domain, with remaining parts taken from reference TRBV2 and TRBJ2-3, reads EPEVTQTPSHQVTQMGQEVILRCVPISNHLYFYWYRQILGQKVEFLVSFYNNEISEKSEIFDDQFSVERPDGSNFTLKIRSTKLEDSAMYFCANKGTLDTKQYFGPGTRLTVL.

This clonotype is medium-sized. The chain uses TRBV6-5 and TRBJ1-6; D not resolved. This CDR3 has 15 residues. The V gene's germline CDR1 is MNHEY and CDR2 SVGAGI. V lost 0 bases to trimming and J lost 7 bases, with 10 bases between them. The CDR3 loop reads CASSYSGRPNSPLHF. Written as DNA, the CDR3 is TGTGCCAGCAGTTACTCTGGCAGGCCCAATTCACCCCTCCACTTT.

This clonotype appeared a few times. The chain carries TRBV24-1 and TRBJ2-2; D is ambiguous. Germline lookup yields CDR1 KGHDR and CDR2 SFDVKD. The V end lost 3 bases, the J end lost 6 bases, and 10 bases lay between the germline ends. This CDR3 has 14 amino acids. The CDR3 nucleotides read TGTGCCACCAGTGATGCGAGAAGGGCCGGGGAGCTGTTTTTT. It translates to CATSDARRAGELFF.

This clonotype occurred a few times. This chain links TRBV7-6 with TRBJ2-7; TRBD2 matches 7 bases. Germline-derived CDR1 and CDR2 are SGHVS and FNYEAQ. Trimming at V came to 5 bases and at J to 2 bases, leaving 9 bases not matched to a gene. This CDR3 region has 15 residues. The CDR3 DNA reads as TGTGCCAGCAGCCCACCTGGGGGGGTACCCTACGAGCAGTACTTC. Its protein is CASSPPGGVPYEQYF.

This clonotype has only a few counts. The rearrangement links TRBV20-1 to TRBJ1-5; weak D call: TRBD1 (5 bases). Germline assignment: CDR1 DFQATT and CDR2 SNEGSKA (reference sequence). The CDR3 is 10 amino acids. V was pared by 3 bases and J by 11 bases, with 8 bases between. Here the CDR3 reads CSASPRAQHF. The CDR3 DNA reads TGCAGTGCTAGTCCCAGGGCCCAGCATTTT.

The chain has TRBV20-1 and TRBJ1-1; D ambiguous. Between the trimmed V and J ends, which lost 0 bases and 4 bases, there was a span of 9 bases. This CDR3 comprises 13 residues. Germline assignment: CDR1 DFQATT and CDR2 SNEGSKA (reference sequence). The CDR3 DNA reads as TGCAGTGCTAGAGACCCCTCCGGCACTGAAGCTTTCTTT. It encodes CSARDPSGTEAFF.

This chain joins TRBV30 and TRBJ2-7; D remains unclear. The CDR3 runs to 13 residues. Germline V gene data show CDR1 as GTSNPN and CDR2 as SVGIG (reference sequence). The V and J ends lost 0 bases and 7 bases respectively, with 13 bases between them. The CDR3 sequence: CAWSVLQVREQYF. CDR3 DNA sequence: TGTGCCTGGAGTGTACTGCAGGTCCGGGAGCAGTACTTC.